The 11 T cell receptor beta chains presented below share a single source sample, sequenced in a study of graft-versus-host responses after intestinal transplantation. These receptors have no known antigen. Some clones are missing from TCRdb's copy, which holds only in-frame ones; the method was immunoSEQ multiplex PCR. The sample contains 35,000 to 50,000 clones, 90% to 95% of which appear only once. The sequencing used unstimulated CD8+ T cells sorted from spleen or lymph node cells, collected before transplant. The receptors come from a human donor who was the organ donor for an intestinal transplant.

The chain carries TRBV6-5 and TRBJ1-2, with D possibly TRBD1 on 6 matching bases. This CDR3 has 12 residues. Germline assignment: CDR1 MNHEY and CDR2 SVGAGI. The V end lost 8 bases, the J end lost 2 bases, and 9 bases lay between the germline ends. Here the CDR3 reads CASGQSNYGYTF. In DNA, the CDR3 is TGTGCCAGCGGACAGAGCAACTATGGCTACACCTTC.

The chain is built from TRBV28 and TRBJ1-2; D remains ambiguous. Trimming took off 9 bases at V and 2 bases at J, with 13 bases between the two ends. The CDR3 extends over 13 amino acids. The germline V gene encodes CDR1 MDHEN and CDR2 SYDVKM. CDR3 nucleotide sequence: TGTGCCAGTCGGACCGTTGGAAACTATGGCTACACCTTC. This translates into CASRTVGNYGYTF.

The J gene is TRBJ1-1, the V gene TRBV4-1; the D is unclear. The V end lost 1 base, the J end lost 1 base, and 4 bases lay between the germline ends. This CDR3 region has 13 residues. Per germline, CDR1 MGHRA and CDR2 YSYEKL. Here the CDR3 reads CASSQARNTEAFF. In nucleotides, the CDR3 is TGCGCCAGCAGCCAAGCTCGGAACACTGAAGCTTTCTTT.

The CDR3 coding sequence is TGTGCCAGCAGTTTAGGACAGGGGGAGTGGAACACTGAAGCTTTCTTT. It is translated as CASSLGQGEWNTEAFF. V usage is TRBV28 and J usage is TRBJ1-1, with 10 bases lining up with TRBD1. CDR3 length equals 16 residues. V dropped 2 bases and J dropped 1; count of bases not matched to a gene: 4. The germline V gene has CDR1 MDHEN and CDR2 SYDVKM. The full variable domain, in which reference TRBV28 and TRBJ1-1 provide the parts outside the CDR3, is DVKVTQSSRYLVKRTGEKVFLECVQDMDHENMFWYRQDPGLGLRLIYFSYDVKMKEKGDIPEGYSVSREKKERFSLILESASTNQTSMYLCASSLGQGEWNTEAFFGQGTRLTVV.

The chain is built from TRBV2 and TRBJ2-7; D call uncertain. The CDR3 is made up of 11 amino acids. V gave up 7 bases and J gave up 3 bases, with 7 bases separating them. Germline lookup yields CDR1 SNHLY and CDR2 FYNNEI. In DNA form, the CDR3 reads TGTGCCAGCACCCTGATCTACGAGCAGTACTTC. Its translation: CASTLIYEQYF.

The CDR3 DNA reads TGTGCCAGCAGTGAGGGACAGGGTCTCACACCCCTCCACTTT. Translating it yields CASSEGQGLTPLHF. The chain couples TRBV2 to TRBJ1-6, with TRBD1 identical over 9 bases. The CDR3 totals 14 residues. The ends lost 3 bases at V and 11 bases at J; junction bases unmatched: 5. Germline V gene sequence: CDR1 SNHLY, CDR2 FYNNEI.

The chain is built from TRBV10-1 and TRBJ2-1; 7 nucleotides align to TRBD2. The germline V gene has CDR1 WNHNN and CDR2 SYGVQD (reference sequence). Germline trimming cut 3 bases from V and 2 bases from J; bases unmatched to any gene: 7. This CDR3 comprises 16 residues. For the CDR3, the DNA is TGCGCCAGCAGTGAATGGCGGGGGAAGCCCTACAATGAGCAGTTCTTC. Translated: CASSEWRGKPYNEQFF.

This clone was recorded only once. This sequence joins TRBV6-5 and TRBJ2-3; 13 positions agree with TRBD2. V lost 5 bases and J lost 5; bases outside the gene matches: 4. The CDR3 is made up of 15 amino acids. Germline loops: CDR1 MNHEY, CDR2 SVGAGI. The CDR3 reads CASSPLAGGQDTQYF. Written as DNA, the CDR3 is TGTGCCAGCAGTCCACTAGCGGGGGGGCAAGATACGCAGTATTTT.

V and J are TRBV6-5 and TRBJ2-7; weak D call: TRBD1 (6 bases). Trimming removed 0 bases from V and 6 bases from J, with 15 bases in between. The length of the CDR3 is 15 residues. CDR1 is MNHEY and CDR2 is SVGAGI in the germline V gene. The CDR3 reads CASSYSIQGISEQYF. For the CDR3, the DNA is TGTGCCAGCAGTTACTCGATCCAGGGGATCTCCGAGCAGTACTTC.

This clone was detected only a few times. The V gene is TRBV21-1, the J gene TRBJ2-1. TRBV21-1 is a pseudogene segment. CDR3 length: 9 residues. The CDR3, as DNA: TGTGCCAGCTTCCCTGAGCAGTTCTTC. It encodes CASFPEQFF.

J is TRBJ2-3 and V is TRBV20-1, with a weak D call TRBD2 (6 bases). Germline lookup yields CDR1 DFQATT and CDR2 SNEGSKA (reference sequence). This CDR3 region has 11 residues. V shed 3 bases and J shed 5 bases, with 6 bases lying between them. CDR3: CSARGGDTQYF. The CDR3 DNA is TGCAGTGCTAGGGGGGGAGATACGCAGTATTTT.